This record concerns one TCR beta chain sequence. Its antigen is undetermined. The sample belongs to a study of T-cell reconstitution after alpha-beta-depleted transplantation in children. Study observations and caveats: Hyperexpanded clones declined; after one year, newly produced T cells mostly supplied diversity. Approximately two months post-transplant, alpha-beta T cells reportedly originated from several hundred expanded graft clones.

A library of TCRbeta sequences, prepared with unique molecular identifiers, was generated. TCRdb analysed the PCR reads with MiXCR anew, one entry per CDR3 protein. This sample carries a few hundred thousand distinct CDR3 sequences, 27% of them seen once, and the ten largest clones take less than 40%. Trimming cost V 3 bases and J 0 bases, with 25 bases left between them. The CDR3 totals 19 residues. Germline CDR1 is DFQATT and CDR2 is SNEGSKA (reference sequence). The sequencing used PBMCs, collected before TCRalphabeta/CD19-depleted stem cell transplant. This clonotype originated in a boy under two years old with Wiskott-Aldrich syndrome, due to receive a stem cell transplant. The chain carries TRBV20-1 and TRBJ2-3, with D possibly matching TRBD2 (6 bases). The CDR3 coding sequence is TGCAGTGCTAGCCCGCTGACTAGTGAAAAAGAGGCTAGCACAGATACGCAGTATTTT. Translating gives CSASPLTSEKEASTDTQYF.